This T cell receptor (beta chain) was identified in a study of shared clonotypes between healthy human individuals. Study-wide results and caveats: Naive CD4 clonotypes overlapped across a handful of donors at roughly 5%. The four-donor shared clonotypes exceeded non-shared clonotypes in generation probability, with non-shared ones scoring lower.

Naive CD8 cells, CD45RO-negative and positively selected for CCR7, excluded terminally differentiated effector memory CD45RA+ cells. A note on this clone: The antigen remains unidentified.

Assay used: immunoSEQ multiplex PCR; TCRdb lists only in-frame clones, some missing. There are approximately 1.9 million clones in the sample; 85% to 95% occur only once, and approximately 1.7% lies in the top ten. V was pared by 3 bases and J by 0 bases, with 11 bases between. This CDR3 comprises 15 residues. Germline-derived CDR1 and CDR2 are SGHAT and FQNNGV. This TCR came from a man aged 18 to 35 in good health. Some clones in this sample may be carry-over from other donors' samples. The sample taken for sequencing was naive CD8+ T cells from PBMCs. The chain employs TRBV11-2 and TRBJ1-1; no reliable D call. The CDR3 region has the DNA TGTGCCAGCAGCTTGTGGGCCTTCATGAACACTGAAGCTTTCTTT. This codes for CASSLWAFMNTEAFF.